This T cell receptor beta chain was identified during a study of blood T cell repertoires in COVID-19. Overall study context: Both acute and convalescent COVID-19 samples were obtained from the United States, Italy and Spain.

Original processing notes: By means of reference gene primer amplification, nucleated cell counts were estimated. The table came from immunoSEQ multiplex PCR; TCRdb's copy has only in-frame clones and leaves some out. V, J and clone size are those of that table, while D and trimming were read from the DNA. The profile shows about 210,000 clones, around four fifths of them singletons. Categorization into cohorts depended on clinical history that participants reported. The sequencing sample was made of PBMCs or T cells enriched from blood (not recorded which). The receptor's source is a man between 40 and 49 years old who had recovered from COVID-19.

In nucleotides, the CDR3 is TGTGCCAGCAGCTTATTGCCGGGGAACACTGAAGCTTTCTTT. This gives the protein CASSLLPGNTEAFF. This chain joins TRBV7-8 and TRBJ1-1; no reliable D call. Germline V gene sequence: CDR1 SGHVS, CDR2 FQNEAQ. This CDR3 has 14 residues. V was trimmed by 2 bases and J by 1 base, leaving 8 bases between them.